A single sample is the source of the 24 T cell receptor beta chains below, sequenced in a study of blood T cells in healthy people across ages. Primers used in a second PCR of roughly 7 to 12 cycles were a sample-barcoded 5' primer and a J-beta primer mix. MiXCR was run by TCRdb on the 5' RACE reads, yielding one entry per CDR3 protein. The sample shows about 2 million distinct CDR3 sequences, around 50% of them seen only once. The sample was blood. The receptors were sampled from a woman in her forties in good health.

This clonotype was picked up one time. The chain uses TRBV10-3 and TRBJ1-1; tentatively, D is TRBD1 (5 bases). V was clipped by 2 bases and J by 7 bases, with 11 bases between them. Germline lookup yields CDR1 ENHRY and CDR2 SYGVKD. CDR3 length equals 13 residues. CDR3 nucleotides: TGTGCCATCAGTGAGCCCGGGACTGGTGAAGCTTTCTTT. This gives the protein CAISEPGTGEAFF.

This chain connects TRBV6-6 to TRBJ2-5; D is perhaps TRBD1 or TRBD2 (5 bases each). The length of the CDR3 is 12 residues. V was clipped by 8 bases and J by 1 base, with 8 bases between them. Germline V gene data show CDR1 as MNHNY and CDR2 as SVGAGI (reference sequence). The CDR3 coding sequence is TGTGCCAGCGAGGGGATCCAAGAGACCCAGTACTTC. This translates into CASEGIQETQYF.

This clonotype was detected only a few times. The chain carries TRBV29-1 and TRBJ2-1; D not certain. This CDR3 has 13 amino acids. Per the germline V gene, CDR1 is SQVTM and CDR2 is ANQGSEA. V was clipped by 4 bases and J by 6 bases, with 13 bases between them. DNA of the CDR3: TGCAGCGTTGTGGGCACGGACGGCAATGAGCAGTTCTTC. Translation: CSVVGTDGNEQFF.

The chain employs TRBV7-9 and TRBJ1-6; D gene ambiguous. V lost 5 bases, J lost 0 bases, and 14 bases lay in between. Per the germline V gene, CDR1 is SEHNR and CDR2 is FQNEAQ (reference sequence). The CDR3 length is 17 residues. CDR3 sequence (DNA): TGTGCCAGCAGCCACCCGACGGTGAGCTCCTATAATTCACCCCTCCACTTT. Protein sequence: CASSHPTVSSYNSPLHF.

CDR3 DNA: TGTGCCAGCAGTTCCGCCGGGACAGACGGAAATGAGCAGTTCTTC. It is translated as CASSSAGTDGNEQFF. The gene calls are TRBV28 and TRBJ2-1, with 7 bases lining up with TRBD1. This CDR3 has 15 residues. The germline CDR1 and CDR2 sequences are MDHEN and SYDVKM. V dropped 4 bases and J dropped 7; count of bases not matched to a gene: 10. Together with reference TRBV28 and TRBJ2-1, the CDR3 gives the full variable domain: DVKVTQSSRYLVKRTGEKVFLECVQDMDHENMFWYRQDPGLGLRLIYFSYDVKMKEKGDIPEGYSVSREKKERFSLILESASTNQTSMYLCASSSAGTDGNEQFFGPGTRLTVL.

This clonotype came up a few times. The chain recombines TRBV20-1 with TRBJ2-1; no firm D call. Per the germline V gene, CDR1 is DFQATT and CDR2 is SNEGSKA (reference sequence). CDR3 size: 15 residues. The V end lost 0 bases, the J end lost 3 bases, and 12 bases lay between the germline ends. CDR3 coding DNA: TGCAGTGCTAGAGATGTCCAGAATCTCTACAATGAGCAGTTCTTC. Its translation is CSARDVQNLYNEQFF.

This clonotype came up a few times. J is TRBJ1-2 and V is TRBV29-1; D ambiguous. V was trimmed by 4 bases and J by 2 bases, leaving 14 bases between them. This CDR3 region has 14 residues. Germline V gives CDR1 SQVTM, CDR2 ANQGSEA. DNA of the CDR3: TGCAGCGTTGGGGAGGAGCAAACGAACTATGGCTACACCTTC. This translates into CSVGEEQTNYGYTF.

This clonotype was seen only a few times. V and J are TRBV2 and TRBJ2-5; D perhaps matches TRBD2 (7 bases). Germline lookup yields CDR1 SNHLY and CDR2 FYNNEI. CDR3 length equals 12 residues. V was trimmed by 7 bases and J by 9 bases, leaving 15 bases between them. CDR3 sequence: CASKGEGEAQYF. CDR3 DNA sequence: TGTGCCAGCAAGGGGGAGGGTGAGGCCCAGTACTTC.

This clonotype was detected only a few times. The gene calls are TRBV25-1 and TRBJ1-4; D gene unclear. Per the germline V gene, CDR1 is MGHDK and CDR2 is SYGVNS. V lost 0 bases to trimming and J lost 6 bases, with 8 bases between them. The CDR3 length is 14 residues. CDR3 in amino acids: CASSEYYRDEKLFF. CDR3 DNA sequence: TGTGCCAGCAGTGAATATTATCGGGATGAAAAACTGTTTTTT.

This rearrangement joins TRBV6-5 to TRBJ2-7; D is undetermined. The V end was cut by 6 bases, the J end by 0 bases, with 9 bases between. This CDR3 has 13 amino acids. Germline lookup yields CDR1 MNHEY and CDR2 SVGAGI. CDR3 sequence (DNA): TGTGCCAGCAGCCACAAGAGCTCCTACGAGCAGTACTTC. It is translated as CASSHKSSYEQYF.

This clonotype has only a few counts. The chain recombines TRBV29-1 with TRBJ2-5; 12 nucleotides line up with TRBD2. Germline trimming cut 3 bases from V and 5 bases from J; bases unmatched to any gene: 7. The CDR3 spans 15 residues. Germline V lookup: CDR1 SQVTM, CDR2 ANQGSEA. CDR3 in amino acids: CSVDSSGGARETQYF. The DNA of the CDR3 is TGCAGCGTTGATTCTAGCGGGGGGGCCAGGGAGACCCAGTACTTC. Using reference TRBV29-1 and TRBJ2-5 for the parts outside the CDR3, the full variable domain is SAVISQKPSRDICQRGTSLTIQCQVDSQVTMMFWYRQQPGQSLTLIATANQGSEATYESGFVIDKFPISRPNLTFSTLTVSNMSPEDSSIYLCSVDSSGGARETQYFGPGTRLLVL.

This clonotype has a single count. This chain uses TRBV7-2 with TRBJ2-7, with TRBD2 identical over 11 bases. After removal of 3 bases from V and 7 bases from J, the junction contained 14 bases not matched to a gene. The germline CDR1 and CDR2 sequences are SGHTA and FQGNSA. The CDR3 has 17 residues. This CDR3 reads CASSFGSGTSGLNEQYF. DNA for the CDR3: TGTGCCAGCAGCTTCGGGTCCGGGACTAGCGGTCTCAATGAGCAGTACTTC.

Only a few counts were recorded for this clonotype. A much larger clone is a single base away; this may be a read error. This chain uses TRBV28 with TRBJ2-5; D might be TRBD2 (7 bases). In germline, CDR1 is MDHEN, CDR2 SYDVKM. The CDR3 runs to 15 residues. The V end lost 3 bases, the J end lost 11 bases, and 22 bases lay between the germline ends. The CDR3 here is CASSFSGASGEVQYF. CDR3 nucleotide sequence: TGTGCCAGCAGTTTCTCGGGGGCGAGCGGGGAGGTACAGTACTTC.

The gene calls are TRBV5-1 and TRBJ2-5; TRBD1 aligns across 10 bases. This CDR3 contains 14 residues. Germline lookup yields CDR1 SGHRS and CDR2 YFSETQ. V shed 4 bases and J 4 bases; nucleotides not matched to a gene: 4. The CDR3 DNA reads TGCGCCAGCAGCACCCGGGACAGGGGAGAGACCCAGTACTTC. Translation: CASSTRDRGETQYF.

The rearrangement uses TRBV20-1 and TRBJ1-2, with D tentatively TRBD1 (5 bases). V lost 2 bases to trimming and J lost 5 bases, with 15 bases between them. Germline values: CDR1 DFQATT, CDR2 SNEGSKA (reference sequence). The CDR3 has 14 amino acids. DNA for the CDR3: TGCAGTGCTAGACTCGGCGGGGCCCGGTATGGCTACACCTTC. Amino acids: CSARLGGARYGYTF.

The V call is TRBV6-5, the J call TRBJ2-5; no firm D call. The CDR3 sequence is 15 residues long. Trimming left V 2 bases short and J 5 bases short, with 15 bases between. CDR1 and CDR2 (germline): MNHEY, SVGAGI. The CDR3 coding sequence is TGTGCCAGCAGTTACCGACCCTCGGCACTGGAGACCCAGTACTTC. It codes for CASSYRPSALETQYF.

V is TRBV13 and J is TRBJ2-1; D might be TRBD2 (6 bases). Trimming took off 4 bases at V and 0 bases at J, with 13 bases between the two ends. CDR1 and CDR2 from the germline V gene are PRHDT and FYEKMQ (reference sequence). CDR3 size: 16 residues. CDR3 amino acids: CASSSRGWSSYNEQFF. For the CDR3, the DNA is TGTGCCAGCAGCTCCCGGGGGTGGAGCTCCTACAATGAGCAGTTCTTC.

This sequence joins TRBV20-1 and TRBJ1-2, with TRBD1 matching 7 bases. Unmatched junction bases numbered 11, after V lost 4 bases and J lost 6 bases. The CDR3 has 14 residues. The germline CDR1 and CDR2 sequences are DFQATT and SNEGSKA (reference sequence). The CDR3 loop is CSAITGVPFDGYTF. CDR3 bases: TGCAGTGCTATTACAGGGGTGCCCTTCGATGGCTACACCTTC.

This clonotype occurred a few times. The CDR3 DNA follows: TGTGCCAGCAGTCATCGTCCCGGGACAGGGGCTGGGGCCAACGTCCTGACTTTC. Translating gives CASSHRPGTGAGANVLTF. The rearrangement uses TRBV6-1 and TRBJ2-6; 10 bases are shared with TRBD1. Germline-derived CDR1 and CDR2 are MNHNS and SASEGT. Trimming removed 5 bases from V and 2 bases from J; junction bases left unmatched: 9. The CDR3 is 18 amino acids.

The V gene is TRBV21-1, the J gene TRBJ2-7; TRBD1, the table's D call, lacks a check against the DNA. TRBV21-1 is marked as a pseudogene. The CDR3 contains 15 residues. The CDR3 sequence is CASSKGKDRCYEQYF. CDR3 nucleotides: TGTGCCAGCAGCAAAGGGAAGGACAGATGCTACGAGCAGTACTTC.

This chain joins TRBV5-6 and TRBJ2-4, with TRBD2 identical over 8 bases. The V gene's germline CDR1 is SGHDT and CDR2 YYEEEE. The junction had 13 bases not matched to a gene; V was cut back by 4 bases and J by 13 bases. The CDR3 is 14 amino acids. The chain's CDR3 is CASSVAGGVEEQYF. As DNA, the CDR3 is TGTGCCAGCAGCGTGGCCGGGGGGGTTGAGGAGCAGTACTTC.

The gene calls are TRBV28 and TRBJ2-3; TRBD2 matches 10 bases. Trimming at V came to 4 bases and at J to 0 bases, leaving 7 bases not matched to a gene. From germline, CDR1 is MDHEN and CDR2 SYDVKM. This CDR3 comprises 17 residues. CDR3 DNA: TGTGCCAGCAGTTACGCACTAGCGGGGAGAAGCACAGATACGCAGTATTTT. Translation: CASSYALAGRSTDTQYF.

The chain links TRBV6-5 to TRBJ2-7, with a possible D match to TRBD1 (6 bases). CDR1 is MNHEY and CDR2 is SVGAGI in the germline V gene. The CDR3 is made up of 15 amino acids. Deletions cut 5 bases from V and 0 bases from J, with 14 bases between. The CDR3: CASSPTGSVSYEQYF. The CDR3, as DNA: TGTGCCAGCAGTCCTACAGGGTCCGTCTCCTACGAGCAGTACTTC.

This chain joins TRBV11-2 and TRBJ2-1; 9 bases align to TRBD2. V was clipped by 4 bases and J by 2 bases; unmatched bases: 9. CDR1 and CDR2 (germline): SGHAT, FQNNGV. This CDR3 comprises 17 residues. The CDR3 DNA reads as TGTGCCAGCAGCTCACGCTACGGCGGGGGGGCCTACAATGAGCAGTTCTTC. As protein: CASSSRYGGGAYNEQFF.